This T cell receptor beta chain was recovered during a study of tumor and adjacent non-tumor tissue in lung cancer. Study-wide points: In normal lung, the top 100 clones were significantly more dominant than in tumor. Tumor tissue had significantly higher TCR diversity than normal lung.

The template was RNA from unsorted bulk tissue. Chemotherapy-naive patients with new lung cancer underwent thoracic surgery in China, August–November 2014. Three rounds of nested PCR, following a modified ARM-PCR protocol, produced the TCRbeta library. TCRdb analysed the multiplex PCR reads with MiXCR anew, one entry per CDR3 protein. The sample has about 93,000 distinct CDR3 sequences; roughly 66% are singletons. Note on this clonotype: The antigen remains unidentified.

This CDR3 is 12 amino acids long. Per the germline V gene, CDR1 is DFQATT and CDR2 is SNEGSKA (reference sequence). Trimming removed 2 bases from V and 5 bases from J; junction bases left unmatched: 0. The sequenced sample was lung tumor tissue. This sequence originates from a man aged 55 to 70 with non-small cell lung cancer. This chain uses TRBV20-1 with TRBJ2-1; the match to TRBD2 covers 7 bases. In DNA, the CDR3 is TGCAGTGCTAGACTAGCGGACAATGAGCAGTTCTTC. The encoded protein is CSARLADNEQFF.